The entry below describes one T cell receptor beta chain. This clone was seen once. This clone's antigen is unknown. Per-base qualities were not stored, and no clone one base away is much larger. The source of the sample is a study of blood T cell repertoires in COVID-19 (dated by TCRdb to 2019 to 2021). In terms of the full investigation: Samples from collaborators originated in the United States, Italy and Spain and spanned both the acute and convalescent phases of COVID-19. The repertoires were released in a freely available public database meant as a resource for research on the immune response to SARS-CoV-2. Samples were obtained from the ongoing ImmuneRACE study (first 160 participants) and from 1,000 to 1,500 subjects provided by 6 global collaborators. Sample metadata almost always included a de-identified subject ID, COVID-19 status, age in years and sex. Where available, HLA class I and class II types were obtained from metadata supplied by the sample provider rather than from assay-based typing. The material from the prospective study consisted of cDNA or gDNA derived from T cells, B-cell-depleted T cells, or PBMCs. The dataset comprised deeply sampled blood TCRbeta repertoires from subjects exposed to, actively infected with, or recovered from COVID-19. General study outcomes and caveats: How much clinical and demographic metadata was included differed by source and by participant, and the metadata was provided uncurated.

TCRbeta CDR3 regions were amplified from genomic DNA using the immunoSEQ Assay, a bias-controlled multiplex PCR. The source study handled its data this way. Nucleated cell counts per sample were estimated from amplification of reference gene primers within the assay. Sequence reads were collapsed and filtered to measure the absolute abundance of every unique TCRbeta CDR3 rearrangement. For each sample, productive Simpson clonality was calculated by taking the square root of Simpson's diversity index across productive rearrangements. TCRdb took this table from immuneACCESS and kept in-frame rearrangements with V and J called. Such tables lack part of the clones; where checked against another copy, unresolved V genes explain under half of the gap, and the rest is unexplained. Clone size and the V and J calls come from that table; the DNA yielded D and trimming. The sample table records around 200,000 clones; 85% of these occur just once. Around 20% of the sample goes to the ten largest clones.

CDR1 and CDR2, per the germline V gene, are MDHEN and SYDVKM. The CDR3 sequence holds 14 residues, the cysteine and phenylalanine included. Solely the CDR3 DNA is kept, with 42 bases framed from the first base. A distance of 14 bases separates the germline ends of V and J, which lose 8 bases and 4 bases respectively. Enrolling through a virtual design, the prospective study's participants ranged in age from roughly 18 to 90 years and lived across about two dozen United States geographic areas. To assign participants to cohorts, the prospective study relied on clinical history that participants themselves reported in a screening survey and a study questionnaire. ImmuneRACE Cohort 3 recovered participants were defined by two consecutive negative NP/OP PCR tests, healthcare professional clearance, or symptom resolution. In the prospective study, whole blood, serum and a nasopharyngeal or oropharyngeal swab were collected from each participant by mobile phlebotomists. Participants in the prospective study had the option to provide additional blood draws and questionnaires over an approximately 2-month period. Before DNA extraction, prospective study blood samples were shipped either frozen or at room temperature.

This TCR was recovered from a man aged 35 to 55 who had recovered from COVID-19. The rearranged segments are TRBV28 and TRBJ2-2; a tentative D call is TRBD2 (6 bases match). The source material was PBMCs or T cells enriched from blood (not recorded which). The DNA sequence is TGTGCCAGCTTGTCCGGGACTTCCACCGGGGAGCTGTTTTTT. Its translation reads: CASLSGTSTGELFF.